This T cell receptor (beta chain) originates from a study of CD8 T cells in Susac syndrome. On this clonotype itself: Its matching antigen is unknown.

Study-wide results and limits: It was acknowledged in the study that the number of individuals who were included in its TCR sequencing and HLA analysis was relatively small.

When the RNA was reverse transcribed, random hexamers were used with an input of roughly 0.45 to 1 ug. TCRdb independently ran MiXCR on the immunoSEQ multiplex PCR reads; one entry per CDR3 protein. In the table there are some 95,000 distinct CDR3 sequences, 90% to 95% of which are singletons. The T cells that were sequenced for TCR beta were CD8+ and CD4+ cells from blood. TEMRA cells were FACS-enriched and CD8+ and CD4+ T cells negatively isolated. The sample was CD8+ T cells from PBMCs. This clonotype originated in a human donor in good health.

The CDR3 protein is CASSPTPSSYNEQFF. The CDR3 region has the DNA TGTGCCAGCAGCCCCACACCCAGCTCCTACAATGAGCAGTTCTTC. This chain joins TRBV4-2 and TRBJ2-1; D not resolved. V lost 4 bases and J 0 bases, leaving 10 bases between the germline ends. CDR1 is LGHNA and CDR2 is YNFKEQ in the germline V gene. CDR3 size: 15 residues.